Each of the 12 T cell receptor beta chains below was sequenced from the same sample in a study of beta chain features in type 1 diabetes. General study findings and limits: In all four CD4+ subsets, TCRB CDR3 length was significantly, moderately reduced in type 1 diabetes.

These TCRs are of unknown antigen specificity. Expressed TCRB transcripts got sequenced, as all isolated RNA was reverse transcribed. Data came from immunoSEQ multiplex PCR; TCRdb stores just in-frame clones and leaves some out. The table lists approximately 600,000 clones, 9.5% to 15% of them singletons, with around 0.12% in the top ten. Sequenced sample: naive CD4+ T cells from blood. The source of these receptors is a man younger than 40 with type 1 diabetes.

This clone turned up a few times. The chain combines TRBV7-9 with TRBJ1-1, with D unclear. The germline V and J ends were trimmed by 4 bases and 6 bases, with 9 bases remaining between them. The CDR3 has 12 residues. CDR1 is SEHNR, CDR2 FQNEAQ, per germline (reference sequence). The CDR3 DNA reads as TGTGCCAGCAGCTGGGGTTGGGCTGAAGCTTTCTTT. Translating it yields CASSWGWAEAFF.

The chain links TRBV6-5 to TRBJ2-5; a weak D match, TRBD2 (5 bases). The CDR3 runs to 13 residues. V lost 6 bases and J 4 bases, leaving 12 bases between the germline ends. From germline, CDR1 is MNHEY and CDR2 SVGAGI. The CDR3 here is CASRSEAGETQYF. The DNA of the CDR3 is TGTGCCAGCAGATCAGAGGCGGGAGAGACCCAGTACTTC.

This clone occurred a few times. J is TRBJ1-2 and V is TRBV5-1, with D unclear. V shed 0 bases and J shed 9 bases, with 15 bases lying between them. The CDR3 contains 14 residues. The germline V gene has CDR1 SGHRS and CDR2 YFSETQ. CDR3 residues: CASSLAEMASRYTF. The CDR3 DNA is TGCGCCAGCAGCTTGGCGGAGATGGCTAGCCGCTACACCTTC.

The CDR3 DNA is TGTGCCTGGAGTGAAGGACCCGACCTCTATGGCTACACCTTC. Encoded protein: CAWSEGPDLYGYTF. This rearrangement joins TRBV30 to TRBJ1-2; D call uncertain. Germline loops: CDR1 GTSNPN, CDR2 SVGIG (reference sequence). The CDR3 covers 14 residues. V dropped 1 base and J dropped 4 bases, with 13 bases sitting between them.

This clone has just a few counts. This chain connects TRBV7-3 to TRBJ1-1; D gene unclear. CDR3 length equals 13 residues. CDR1 and CDR2 (germline): SGHTA, FQGTGA. The V end lost 5 bases, the J end lost 0 bases, and 7 bases lay between the germline ends. CDR3 amino acids: CASSNTLNTEAFF. CDR3 nucleotides: TGTGCCAGCAGCAATACACTGAACACTGAAGCTTTCTTT.

The chain combines TRBV6-6 with TRBJ2-7, with TRBD1 as a possible D gene (6 bases). There are 15 residues in the CDR3. Between the trimmed V and J ends, which lost 6 bases and 4 bases, there was a span of 19 bases. Germline V gene lookup returns CDR1 MNHNY and CDR2 SVGAGI (reference sequence). The CDR3 loop reads CASSHGTHARYEQYF. Here the CDR3 DNA reads TGTGCCAGCAGCCACGGGACACATGCCCGTTACGAGCAGTACTTC.

The J gene is TRBJ2-6, the V gene TRBV4-3; 7 bases fit TRBD1. This CDR3 is built from 16 residues. Unmatched junction bases numbered 3, after V lost 2 bases and J lost 2 bases. Germline-derived CDR1 and CDR2 are LGHNA and YSLEER. The CDR3 coding sequence is TGCGCCAGCAGCCAATTTACAGGGGCTGGGGCCAACGTCCTGACTTTC. It encodes CASSQFTGAGANVLTF.

The chain employs TRBV5-4 and TRBJ2-5; D could derive from TRBD1 or TRBD2 (5 bases each). CDR3 length: 15 residues. In germline, CDR1 is SGHNT, CDR2 YYREEE (reference sequence). V lost 4 bases and J lost 3, with 16 bases in between. CDR3 bases: TGTGCCAGCAGCGCCCCCCCGGGACGGAAAGAGACCCAGTACTTC. This codes for CASSAPPGRKETQYF.

In its sample, this clone was seen a few times. The chain is built from TRBV11-2 and TRBJ2-3, with TRBD1 identical over 9 bases. Germline V gene lookup returns CDR1 SGHAT and CDR2 FQNNGV. The CDR3 consists of 14 residues. V was clipped by 3 bases and J by 9 bases; unmatched bases: 7. In nucleotides, the CDR3 is TGTGCCAGCAGCTTCCCTCTCGGACAGGGGACGCAGTATTTT. Translating it yields CASSFPLGQGTQYF.

The chain couples TRBV2 to TRBJ2-1, with a tentative D call TRBD2 (5 bases). The CDR3 has 13 amino acids. Germline V CDR1 and CDR2: SNHLY, FYNNEI. The germline V and J ends were trimmed by 2 bases and 9 bases, with 11 bases remaining between them. The CDR3 nucleotides read TGTGCCAGCAGTGAACTCACCCGGGGTGAGCAGTTCTTC. Its translation: CASSELTRGEQFF.

This clone came up a few times. The sample has other DNA sequences that encode this CDR3 too. The chain combines TRBV30 with TRBJ1-2; D unclear. V lost 0 bases and J lost 3, with 5 bases in between. CDR3 length: 12 amino acids. Germline V CDR1 and CDR2: GTSNPN, SVGIG (reference sequence). CDR3 sequence: CAWSVQYYGYTF. CDR3 bases: TGTGCCTGGAGTGTCCAGTACTATGGCTACACCTTC.

The chain uses TRBV19 and TRBJ1-2; D uncertain. The CDR3 consists of 16 residues. Trimming took 1 base from V and 2 from J, leaving 14 bases between them. Germline V gene data show CDR1 as LNHDA and CDR2 as SQIVND (reference sequence). The CDR3: CASSIGPVGRNYGYTF. In DNA, the CDR3 is TGTGCCAGTAGTATAGGCCCAGTTGGACGGAACTATGGCTACACCTTC.